These 28 T cell receptor beta chains came from one sample sequenced in a study of blood T cell repertoires in COVID-19. The table came from immunoSEQ multiplex PCR; TCRdb's copy has only in-frame clones and leaves some out. The sample lists roughly 87,000 clones; around 83% were seen once. The sequencing input was peripheral blood. The origin of the receptors is a woman between 65 and 79 years old with acute or convalescent COVID-19.

V gene TRBV25-1 combines with J gene TRBJ1-2, with 11 bases lining up with TRBD1. CDR1 is MGHDK and CDR2 is SYGVNS in the germline V gene. The CDR3 runs 14 residues. Trimming at V came to 5 bases and at J to 4 bases, leaving 3 bases not matched to a gene. DNA for the CDR3: TGTGCCAGCAGTACCGGGACAGGGGGCTATGGCTACACCTTC. This gives the protein CASSTGTGGYGYTF.

The chain employs TRBV2 and TRBJ2-7; D may be TRBD2 (5 bases). The germline CDR1 and CDR2 sequences are SNHLY and FYNNEI. The ends were cut back, 3 bases at V and 3 bases at J, with 12 bases in the middle. This CDR3 has 14 amino acids. As DNA, the CDR3 is TGTGCCAGCAGTGAGTTCCGGGAAAGCTACGAGCAGTACTTC. It codes for CASSEFRESYEQYF.

The chain carries TRBV11-3 and TRBJ2-2; D perhaps matches TRBD1 (6 bases). The V gene lost 3 bases and the J gene lost 1 base, with 12 bases spanning the gap. Germline lookup yields CDR1 SGHNT and CDR2 YENEEA. The CDR3 contains 16 residues. CDR3 sequence: CASSFTGTLNTGELFF. CDR3 nucleotide sequence: TGTGCCAGCAGCTTTACCGGGACATTGAACACCGGGGAGCTGTTTTTT.

This clone has more than one count but fewer than ten. This chain links TRBV9 with TRBJ1-2, with D tentatively TRBD1 (5 bases). V dropped 7 bases and J dropped 7 bases, with 11 bases sitting between them. Germline V gene data show CDR1 as SGDLS and CDR2 as YYNGEE. The CDR3 sequence is 11 residues long. CDR3 in amino acids: CASRRDFGYTF. The CDR3 DNA follows: TGTGCCAGCCGGCGGGACTTTGGCTACACCTTC. Filled out from reference TRBV9 and TRBJ1-2, the complete variable domain reads DSGVTQTPKHLITATGQRVTLRCSPRSGDLSVYWYQQSLDQGLQFLIQYYNGEERAKGNILERFSAQQFPDLHSELNLSSLELGDSALYFCASRRDFGYTFGSGTRLTVV.

The chain joins TRBV9 to TRBJ1-6; possibly TRBD1 for D (6 bases). V was shortened by 1 base and J by 5 bases, with 7 bases between the two germline ends. This CDR3 contains 14 residues. Germline V lookup: CDR1 SGDLS, CDR2 YYNGEE. The CDR3 sequence is CASSVSGDNSPLHF. The DNA of the CDR3 is TGTGCCAGCAGCGTATCAGGGGATAATTCACCCCTCCACTTT.

The chain recombines TRBV19 with TRBJ1-2, with 7 positions matching TRBD1. This CDR3 contains 14 residues. J gave up 8 bases and V 4 bases, and 10 bases lay outside the gene matches. Looked up from germline, CDR1 is LNHDA and CDR2 is SQIVND (reference sequence). The CDR3 nucleotides are TGTGCCAGTAGTAATAGGGGGCGAGCGAACGGCTACACCTTC. Amino acid sequence: CASSNRGRANGYTF.

The chain employs TRBV11-2 and TRBJ2-1, with 14 bases lining up with TRBD2. The CDR3 sequence is 17 residues long. Germline V CDR1 and CDR2: SGHAT, FQNNGV. The trim removed 5 bases at V and 0 bases at J, leaving 3 bases unmatched. CDR3 loop: CASSPGLAGGSYNEQFF. The CDR3 DNA is TGTGCCAGCAGCCCCGGACTAGCGGGGGGCTCCTACAATGAGCAGTTCTTC.

This sequence joins TRBV15 and TRBJ1-4; 7 nucleotides line up with TRBD1. After removal of 2 bases from V and 0 bases from J, the junction contained 6 bases not matched to a gene. Germline-derived CDR1 and CDR2 are LNHNV and YYDKDF (reference sequence). This CDR3 region has 17 residues. For the CDR3, the DNA is TGTGCCACCAGCAGAAAGAGACAGGGAGCAACTAATGAAAAACTGTTTTTT. Its protein product is CATSRKRQGATNEKLFF.

This rearrangement joins TRBV6-5 to TRBJ1-4; the D gene is possibly TRBD1 (6 bases). The CDR3 has 14 residues. V was trimmed by 4 bases and J by 2 bases, leaving 8 bases between them. CDR1 MNHEY and CDR2 SVGAGI come from the germline V gene. The CDR3 DNA follows: TGTGCCAGCAGTTCCGACAGGACTAATGAAAAACTGTTTTTT. Its protein product is CASSSDRTNEKLFF.

The chain carries TRBV30 and TRBJ1-5, with 7 bases that match TRBD1. V shed 2 bases, J shed 5 bases, and the junction held 3 bases outside the gene matches. Per the germline V gene, CDR1 is GTSNPN and CDR2 is SVGIG (reference sequence). The CDR3 length is 13 residues. The CDR3: CAWSLTGDQPQHF. The CDR3 nucleotides are TGTGCCTGGAGTCTTACAGGGGATCAGCCCCAGCATTTT.

This chain links TRBV12-3 or TRBV12-4 with TRBJ1-1; TRBD1 matches at 8 bases. The V segment lost 6 bases and the J segment 7 bases; nucleotides outside the gene matches: 4. This CDR3 has 12 amino acids. For the CDR3, the DNA is TGTGCCAGCAGCACGACAGGGGTTGAAGCTTTCTTT. Protein product: CASSTTGVEAFF.

The rearrangement links TRBV19 to TRBJ1-1; D is perhaps TRBD1 (5 bases). CDR3 length: 17 amino acids. The V end was cut by 2 bases, the J end by 6 bases, with 22 bases between. CDR1 is LNHDA and CDR2 is SQIVND in the germline V gene (reference sequence). The CDR3 DNA follows: TGTGCCAGTAGTATACCCCGCGGTGGGGCGGATCACGCTGAAGCTTTCTTT. Protein sequence: CASSIPRGGADHAEAFF.

The chain links TRBV6-5 to TRBJ2-1; 9 nucleotides match TRBD1. The germline V gene encodes CDR1 MNHEY and CDR2 SVGAGI. The CDR3 has 15 amino acids. J was trimmed by 2 bases and V by 5 bases; bases with no gene match: 4. CDR3 sequence (DNA): TGTGCCAGCAGTAGCCGGGACAGGGCCTACAATGAGCAGTTCTTC. Protein product: CASSSRDRAYNEQFF.

The chain recombines TRBV7-2 with TRBJ2-1, with TRBD1 matching over 10 bases. Unmatched junction bases numbered 5, after V lost 2 bases and J lost 4 bases. Germline V gene data show CDR1 as SGHTA and CDR2 as FQGNSA. This CDR3 is built from 16 residues. CDR3 sequence: CASSLRTGGSYNEQFF. The CDR3 region has the DNA TGTGCCAGCAGCTTACGGACAGGGGGTTCGTACAATGAGCAGTTCTTC.

V and J are TRBV30 and TRBJ1-1; D gene ambiguous. V was pared by 6 bases and J by 7 bases, with 27 bases between. The CDR3 loop spans 16 amino acids. CDR1 and CDR2 from the germline V gene are GTSNPN and SVGIG (reference sequence). The chain's CDR3 is CACQKAVGDGLGEAFF. As DNA, the CDR3 is TGTGCCTGCCAAAAGGCGGTGGGAGATGGTTTGGGTGAAGCTTTCTTT.

This clone came up a few times. The rearrangement joins TRBV12-3 or TRBV12-4 to TRBJ1-5; D unresolved. The CDR3 consists of 12 residues. V was shortened by 5 bases and J by 2 bases, with 4 bases between the two germline ends. This CDR3 is CASSTGNQPQHF. The CDR3 region has the DNA TGTGCCAGCAGTACTGGCAATCAGCCCCAGCATTTT.

This chain links TRBV7-6 with TRBJ1-4; D gene unclear. The CDR3 runs 15 residues. Germline assignment: CDR1 SGHVS and CDR2 FNYEAQ. The V and J ends lost 5 bases and 0 bases respectively, with 10 bases between them. The CDR3 here is CASSRSGATNEKLFF. CDR3 nucleotides: TGTGCCAGCAGCCGATCCGGTGCAACTAATGAAAAACTGTTTTTT.

J is TRBJ1-2 and V is TRBV7-9, with 7 bases fitting TRBD1. CDR1 is SEHNR and CDR2 is FQNEAQ in the germline V gene (reference sequence). With V trimmed by 4 bases and J by 5 bases, 1 base remained unmatched. The CDR3 extends over 12 amino acids. The CDR3 region is CASSWDSYGYTF. DNA of the CDR3: TGTGCCAGCAGCTGGGACAGTTATGGCTACACCTTC. Variable domain in full (rest from reference TRBV7-9 and TRBJ1-2): DTGVSQNPRHKITKRGQNVTFRCDPISEHNRLYWYRQTLGQGPEFLTYFQNEAQLEKSRLLSDRFSAERPKGSFSTLEIQRTEQGDSAMYLCASSWDSYGYTFGSGTRLTVV.

This chain uses TRBV5-1 with TRBJ1-6, with D hard to call. The V gene lost 0 bases and the J gene lost 5 bases, with 6 bases spanning the gap. The CDR3 contains 14 residues. Germline V lookup: CDR1 SGHRS, CDR2 YFSETQ. CDR3 protein: CASSLVEDNSPLHF. The CDR3 DNA follows: TGCGCCAGCAGCTTGGTAGAAGATAATTCACCCCTCCACTTT.

V is TRBV28 and J is TRBJ2-6, with D unresolved. Trimming pared 3 bases from V and 0 bases from J, leaving 6 bases between. The CDR3 has 15 amino acids. Germline V gene lookup returns CDR1 MDHEN and CDR2 SYDVKM. CDR3 sequence reads: CASSLRNSGANVLTF. CDR3 nucleotide sequence: TGTGCCAGCAGTTTGCGCAACTCTGGGGCCAACGTCCTGACTTTC.

This chain links TRBV2 with TRBJ1-3, with TRBD1 as a possible D gene (6 bases). The ends were cut back, 5 bases at V and 4 bases at J, with 15 bases in the middle. Germline V gene lookup returns CDR1 SNHLY and CDR2 FYNNEI. The CDR3 length is 15 residues. The CDR3 coding sequence is TGTGCCAGCAGTCGGGGGGCGCTTGACGGAAACACCATATATTTT. Translated: CASSRGALDGNTIYF.

The chain couples TRBV3-1 (or the pseudogene TRBV3-2) to TRBJ1-1; weak D call: TRBD1 (5 bases). Germline assignment: CDR1 LGHDT and CDR2 YNNKEL (reference sequence). Deletions cut 5 bases from V and 4 bases from J, with 14 bases between. This CDR3 is built from 14 residues. In DNA form, the CDR3 reads TGTGCCAGCAGCGCCCGCCGGGACTTCACTGAAGCTTTCTTT. This translates into CASSARRDFTEAFF.

This clone was detected once. The CDR3 region has the DNA TGTGCCAGTAGTATCGACCCAGGGGCCGCTAACTATGGCTACACCTTC. This codes for CASSIDPGAANYGYTF. The gene calls are TRBV19 and TRBJ1-2, with D tentatively TRBD1 (6 bases). CDR3 size: 16 residues. V dropped 3 bases and J dropped 0 bases, with 14 bases sitting between them. Germline loops: CDR1 LNHDA, CDR2 SQIVND (reference sequence).

This clone was found a few times. The chain is built from TRBV3-1 (or the pseudogene TRBV3-2) and TRBJ2-5, with a tentative D call TRBD2 (5 bases). Germline assignment: CDR1 LGHDT and CDR2 YNNKEL (reference sequence). This CDR3 is built from 14 residues. V lost 4 bases and J 5 bases, leaving 14 bases between the germline ends. The CDR3 DNA reads TGTGCCAGCAGCCCGGAGGCTGGCGGTGAGACCCAGTACTTC. Translation: CASSPEAGGETQYF.

The J gene is TRBJ2-2, the V gene TRBV12-5; 10 positions match TRBD2. CDR3 length: 15 residues. J gave up 4 bases and V 6 bases, and 5 bases lay outside the gene matches. Germline V gives CDR1 LGHNT, CDR2 FRNRAP. The CDR3 coding sequence is TGTGCTAGTGGGATTAGCGGGGGGAGCACCGGGGAGCTGTTTTTT. Its protein product is CASGISGGSTGELFF.

The genes are TRBV6-1 and TRBJ1-2; 7 positions agree with TRBD1. The CDR3 consists of 14 residues. The germline CDR1 and CDR2 sequences are MNHNS and SASEGT. Losses at the gene ends were 1 base for V and 5 bases for J; bases not matched to a gene: 4. For the CDR3, the DNA is TGTGCCAGCAGTGAAGGGGACAGCCTTTATGGCTACACCTTC. Translation: CASSEGDSLYGYTF.

The chain combines TRBV3-1 (or the pseudogene TRBV3-2) with TRBJ1-1, with 8 bases matching TRBD1. The CDR3 has 13 amino acids. The germline V gene encodes CDR1 LGHDT and CDR2 YNNKEL (reference sequence). Trimming at V came to 10 bases and at J to 11 bases, leaving 15 bases not matched to a gene. CDR3 protein: CATKANSGGTAFF. The DNA for the CDR3 is TGTGCCACCAAAGCCAATTCAGGGGGCACCGCTTTCTTT.

This chain uses TRBV18 with TRBJ1-1; 8 nucleotides align to TRBD1. With V trimmed by 2 bases and J by 0 bases, 2 bases remained unmatched. Germline V gene lookup returns CDR1 KGHSH and CDR2 LQKENI. The CDR3 extends over 15 amino acids. The CDR3 here is CASSPGQGLNTEAFF. CDR3 bases: TGTGCCAGCTCACCAGGACAGGGCTTGAACACTGAAGCTTTCTTT.